This T cell receptor (beta chain) was obtained from a study of control samples from healthy donors and cancer patients. CDR1 and CDR2 (germline): ENHRY, SYGVKD. The CDR3 is 13 residues long. Trimming took 3 bases from V and 8 from J; bases not matched to a gene: 5. Sequencing was performed with immunoSEQ multiplex PCR; in TCRdb, only in-frame clones are kept and a portion is missing. The sample has around 140,000 clones, approximately 92% seen once. The clonotype originates from a woman between 45 and 65 years old in good health. This chain joins TRBV10-3 and TRBJ1-2, with 8 bases lining up with TRBD1. The sequencing input was blood. This chain's CDR3 is CAISDLAGGGYTF. In DNA form, the CDR3 reads TGTGCCATCAGTGACTTGGCAGGGGGCGGCTACACCTTC.